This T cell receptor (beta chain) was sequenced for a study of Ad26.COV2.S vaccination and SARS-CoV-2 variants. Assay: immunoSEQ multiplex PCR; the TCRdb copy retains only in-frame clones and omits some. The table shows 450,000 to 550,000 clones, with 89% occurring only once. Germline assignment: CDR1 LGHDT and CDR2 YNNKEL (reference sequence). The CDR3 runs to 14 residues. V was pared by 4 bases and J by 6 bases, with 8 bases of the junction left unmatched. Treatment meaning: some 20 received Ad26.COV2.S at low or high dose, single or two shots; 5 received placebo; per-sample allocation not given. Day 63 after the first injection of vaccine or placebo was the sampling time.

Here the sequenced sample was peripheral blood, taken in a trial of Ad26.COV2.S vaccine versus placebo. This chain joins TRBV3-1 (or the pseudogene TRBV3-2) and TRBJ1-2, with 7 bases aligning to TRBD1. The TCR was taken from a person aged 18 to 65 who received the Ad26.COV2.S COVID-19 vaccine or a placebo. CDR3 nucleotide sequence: TGTGCCAGCAGCCTGTTTGGGACAGCGCATGGCTACACCTTC. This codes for CASSLFGTAHGYTF.